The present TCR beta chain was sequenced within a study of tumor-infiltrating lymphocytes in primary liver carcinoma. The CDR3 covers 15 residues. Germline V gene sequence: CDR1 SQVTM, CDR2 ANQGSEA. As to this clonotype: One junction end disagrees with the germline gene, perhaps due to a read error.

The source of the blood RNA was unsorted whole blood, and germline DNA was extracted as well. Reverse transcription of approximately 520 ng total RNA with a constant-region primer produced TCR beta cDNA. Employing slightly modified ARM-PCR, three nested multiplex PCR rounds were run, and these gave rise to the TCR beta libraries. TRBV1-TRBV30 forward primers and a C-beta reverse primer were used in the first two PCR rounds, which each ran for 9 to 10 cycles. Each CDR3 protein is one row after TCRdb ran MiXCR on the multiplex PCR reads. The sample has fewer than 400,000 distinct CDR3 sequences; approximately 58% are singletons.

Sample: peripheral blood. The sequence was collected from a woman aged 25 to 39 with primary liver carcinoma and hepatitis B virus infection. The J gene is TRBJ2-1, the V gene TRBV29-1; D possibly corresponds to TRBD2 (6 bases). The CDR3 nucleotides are TGCGGCGTGGTTTTAGGCGGGATCGAGCACAATGAGCAGTTCTTC. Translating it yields CGVVLGGIEHNEQFF.